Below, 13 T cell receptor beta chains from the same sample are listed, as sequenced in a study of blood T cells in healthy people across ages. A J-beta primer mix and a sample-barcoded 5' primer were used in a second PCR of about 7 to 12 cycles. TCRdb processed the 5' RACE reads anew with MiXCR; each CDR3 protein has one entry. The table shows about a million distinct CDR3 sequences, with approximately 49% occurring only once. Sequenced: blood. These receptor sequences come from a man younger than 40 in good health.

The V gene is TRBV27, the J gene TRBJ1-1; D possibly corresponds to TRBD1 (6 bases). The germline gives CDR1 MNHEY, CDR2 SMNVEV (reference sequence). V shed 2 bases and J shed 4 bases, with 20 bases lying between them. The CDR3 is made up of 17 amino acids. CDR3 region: CASSLTSELQGVTEAFF. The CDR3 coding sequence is TGTGCCAGCAGTTTAACAAGTGAGCTACAGGGAGTCACTGAAGCTTTCTTT.

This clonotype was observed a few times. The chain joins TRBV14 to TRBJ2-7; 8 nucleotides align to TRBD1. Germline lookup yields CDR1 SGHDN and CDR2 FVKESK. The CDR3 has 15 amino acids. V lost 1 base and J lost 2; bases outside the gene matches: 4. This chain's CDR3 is CASSQAGGATYEQYF. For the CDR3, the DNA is TGTGCCAGCAGCCAAGCAGGGGGCGCGACCTACGAGCAGTACTTC.

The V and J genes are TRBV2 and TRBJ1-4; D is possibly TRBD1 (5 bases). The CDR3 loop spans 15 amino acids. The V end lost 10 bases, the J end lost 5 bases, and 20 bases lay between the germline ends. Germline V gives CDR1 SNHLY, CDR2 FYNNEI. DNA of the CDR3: TGTGCCACCGCTGAGCAGGGTAATCGGAATGAAAAACTGTTTTTT. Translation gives CATAEQGNRNEKLFF. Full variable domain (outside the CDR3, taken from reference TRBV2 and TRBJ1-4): EPEVTQTPSHQVTQMGQEVILRCVPISNHLYFYWYRQILGQKVEFLVSFYNNEISEKSEIFDDQFSVERPDGSNFTLKIRSTKLEDSAMYFCATAEQGNRNEKLFFGSGTQLSVL.

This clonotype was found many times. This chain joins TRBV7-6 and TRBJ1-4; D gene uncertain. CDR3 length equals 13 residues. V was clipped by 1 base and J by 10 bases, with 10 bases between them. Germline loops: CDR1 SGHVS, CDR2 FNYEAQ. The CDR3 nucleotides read TGTGCCAGCAGCTTAGAGGCCGGAGGAAAACTGTTTTTT. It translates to CASSLEAGGKLFF.

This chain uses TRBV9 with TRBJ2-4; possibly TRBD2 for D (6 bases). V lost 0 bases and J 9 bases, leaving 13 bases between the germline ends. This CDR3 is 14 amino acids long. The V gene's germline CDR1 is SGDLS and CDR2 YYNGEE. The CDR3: CASSVDRGSGIQYF. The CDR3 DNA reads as TGTGCCAGCAGCGTAGACCGGGGGTCGGGCATTCAGTACTTC.

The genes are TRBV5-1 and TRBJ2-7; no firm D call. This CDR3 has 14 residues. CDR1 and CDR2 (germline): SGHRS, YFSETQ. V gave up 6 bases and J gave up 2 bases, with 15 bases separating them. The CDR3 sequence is CASTRGRNAYEQYF. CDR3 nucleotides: TGCGCCAGCACCCGAGGACGAAATGCCTACGAGCAGTACTTC.

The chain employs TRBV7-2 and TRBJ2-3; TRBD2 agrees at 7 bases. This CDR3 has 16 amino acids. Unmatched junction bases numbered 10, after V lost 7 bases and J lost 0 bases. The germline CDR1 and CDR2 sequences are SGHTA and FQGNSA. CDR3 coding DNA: TGTGCCAGCACCACCGGGCGGGAGTCTAGCACAGATACGCAGTATTTT. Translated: CASTTGRESSTDTQYF.

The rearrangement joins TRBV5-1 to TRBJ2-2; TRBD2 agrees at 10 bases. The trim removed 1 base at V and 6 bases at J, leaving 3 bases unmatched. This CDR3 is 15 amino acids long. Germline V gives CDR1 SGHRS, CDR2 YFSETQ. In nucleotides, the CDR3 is TGCGCCAGCAGCTTGACTAGCGGGGTGGCCGGGGAGCTGTTTTTT. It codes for CASSLTSGVAGELFF.

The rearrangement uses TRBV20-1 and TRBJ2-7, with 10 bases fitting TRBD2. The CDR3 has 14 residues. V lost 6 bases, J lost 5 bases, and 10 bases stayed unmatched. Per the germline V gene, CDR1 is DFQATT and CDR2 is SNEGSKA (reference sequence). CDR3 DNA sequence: TGCAGTGCGGGCTGGCAGGGGACTAGCGACGAGCAGTACTTC. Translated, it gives CSAGWQGTSDEQYF.

DNA for the CDR3: TGTGCCTGGAGTGGCGGGTTGGGCAATCAGCCCCAGCATTTT. Its protein is CAWSGGLGNQPQHF. This chain links TRBV30 with TRBJ1-5; D gene ambiguous. With 1 base removed from V and 2 bases from J, the gap between germline ends came to 9 bases. Germline lookup yields CDR1 GTSNPN and CDR2 SVGIG (reference sequence). The CDR3 has 14 amino acids.

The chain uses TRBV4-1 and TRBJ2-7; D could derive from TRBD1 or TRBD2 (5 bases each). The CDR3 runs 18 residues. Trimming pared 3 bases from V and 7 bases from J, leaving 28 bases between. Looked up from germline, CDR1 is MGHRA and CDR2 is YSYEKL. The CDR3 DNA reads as TGCGCCAGCAGCCAGGACCGGATCGGGACGGACTCCTACAATGAGCAGTACTTC. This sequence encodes CASSQDRIGTDSYNEQYF.

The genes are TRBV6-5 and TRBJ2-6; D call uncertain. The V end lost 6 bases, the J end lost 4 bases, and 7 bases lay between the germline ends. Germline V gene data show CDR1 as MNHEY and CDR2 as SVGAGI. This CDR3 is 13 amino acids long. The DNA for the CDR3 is TGTGCCAGCAGACAGCCCGGGGCCAACGTCCTGACTTTC. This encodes CASRQPGANVLTF.

The CDR3 bases are TGTGCCAGCAGTGAGCAATTGACTAGCGGGGGGGCCGGTGAGCAGTTCTTC. Translated: CASSEQLTSGGAGEQFF. The V and J genes are TRBV25-1 and TRBJ2-1, with 14 positions matching TRBD2. Losses at the gene ends were 3 bases for V and 9 bases for J; bases not matched to a gene: 10. This CDR3 has 17 residues. Per the germline V gene, CDR1 is MGHDK and CDR2 is SYGVNS.